These 4 T cell receptor beta chains share one sample of origin, sequenced in a study of cytomegalovirus exposure and HLA in healthy donors. The PCR ran on 60 Vbeta and 13 Jbeta primers. Assay: immunoSEQ multiplex PCR; the TCRdb copy retains only in-frame clones and omits some. The sample lists roughly 300,000 clones, roughly 90% occurring once. The sequenced material came from PBMCs. The receptor source for this set is a man aged 40-49 years in good health and CMV-seropositive.

The V and J genes are TRBV28 and TRBJ1-2, with 8 bases that match TRBD1. Germline V CDR1 and CDR2: MDHEN, SYDVKM. With V trimmed by 7 bases and J by 9 bases, 13 bases remained unmatched. The CDR3 has 14 residues. The CDR3 DNA is TGTGCCAGCACCCCTTACTTGGACAGGGAAAGCTACACCTTC. Residues: CASTPYLDRESYTF.

Note on this clone: Other DNA sequences from this sample encode an identical CDR3 as well. The V gene is TRBV27, the J gene TRBJ2-3; D perhaps matches TRBD1 (5 bases). This CDR3 contains 13 residues. The V end lost 4 bases, the J end lost 3 bases, and 8 bases lay between the germline ends. The V gene's germline CDR1 is MNHEY and CDR2 SMNVEV (reference sequence). The CDR3 sequence: CASSSSGTDTQYF. CDR3 nucleotide sequence: TGTGCCAGCAGTTCCTCAGGGACAGATACGCAGTATTTT.

The V gene is TRBV13, the J gene TRBJ2-7, with D perhaps TRBD2 (5 bases). Trimming cost V 5 bases and J 4 bases, with 9 bases left between them. Germline CDR1 is PRHDT and CDR2 is FYEKMQ (reference sequence). CDR3 length: 12 amino acids. CDR3: CASSERRYEQYF. DNA of the CDR3: TGTGCCAGCAGCGAAAGGAGGTACGAGCAGTACTTC.

The chain combines TRBV29-1 with TRBJ2-7; 7 positions match TRBD1. CDR3 length equals 12 residues. V lost 6 bases, J lost 1 base, and 3 bases stayed unmatched. CDR1 and CDR2 (germline): SQVTM, ANQGSEA. CDR3 region: CSVRDSSYEQYF. The CDR3 nucleotides are TGCAGCGTGAGGGACAGTTCCTACGAGCAGTACTTC.